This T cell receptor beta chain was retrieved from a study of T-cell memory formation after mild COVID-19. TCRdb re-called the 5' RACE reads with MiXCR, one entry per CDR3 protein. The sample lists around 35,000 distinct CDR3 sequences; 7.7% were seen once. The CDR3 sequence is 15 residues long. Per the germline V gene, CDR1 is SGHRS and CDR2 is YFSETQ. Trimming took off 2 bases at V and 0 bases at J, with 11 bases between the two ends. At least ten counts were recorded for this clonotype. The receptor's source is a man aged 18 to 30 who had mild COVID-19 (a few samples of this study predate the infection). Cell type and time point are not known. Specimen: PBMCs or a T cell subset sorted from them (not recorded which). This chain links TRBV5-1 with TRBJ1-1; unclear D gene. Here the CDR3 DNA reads TGCGCCAGCAGCTTCTCGACCGGCATGAACACTGAAGCTTTCTTT. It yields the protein CASSFSTGMNTEAFF. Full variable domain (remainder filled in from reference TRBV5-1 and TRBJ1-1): KAGVTQTPRYLIKTRGQQVTLSCSPISGHRSVSWYQQTPGQGLQFLFEYFSETQRNKGNFPGRFSGRQFSNSRSEMNVSTLELGDSALYLCASSFSTGMNTEAFFGQGTRLTVV.